Following are 12 T cell receptor beta chains from one sample sequenced in a study of T cell changes during pregnancy in multiple sclerosis. Produced via immunoSEQ multiplex PCR; TCRdb's table is partial and in-frame only. The sample has 75,000 to 85,000 clones, roughly 93% seen once. The specimen comprised peripheral blood, sampled in the second trimester of pregnancy. These receptors originate from a female donor with multiple sclerosis, enrolled in a pregnancy study.

This chain links TRBV5-6 with TRBJ1-1, with a possible D match to TRBD1 (5 bases). With 3 bases removed from V and 3 bases from J, the gap between germline ends came to 12 bases. The germline CDR1 and CDR2 sequences are SGHDT and YYEEEE. The CDR3 runs to 14 residues. CDR3 amino acids: CASSWSGAYTEAFF. In DNA, the CDR3 is TGTGCCAGCAGCTGGAGTGGGGCCTACACTGAAGCTTTCTTT. Full variable domain (outside the CDR3, taken from reference TRBV5-6 and TRBJ1-1): DAGVTQSPTHLIKTRGQQVTLRCSPKSGHDTVSWYQQALGQGPQFIFQYYEEEERQRGNFPDRFSGHQFPNYSSELNVNALLLGDSALYLCASSWSGAYTEAFFGQGTRLTVV.

The genes are TRBV4-1 and TRBJ1-1; perhaps TRBD1 as D (5 bases). The germline CDR1 and CDR2 sequences are MGHRA and YSYEKL. V lost 0 bases to trimming and J lost 1 base, with 12 bases between them. The CDR3 has 16 residues. The CDR3: CASSQDLGRANTEAFF. In DNA form, the CDR3 reads TGCGCCAGCAGCCAAGATCTTGGCAGGGCGAACACTGAAGCTTTCTTT.

This chain connects TRBV7-8 to TRBJ2-2; 10 nucleotides agree with TRBD1. V shed 8 bases, J shed 5 bases, and the junction held 8 bases outside the gene matches. Germline loops: CDR1 SGHVS, CDR2 FQNEAQ. This CDR3 comprises 15 residues. In DNA form, the CDR3 reads TGTGCCAGCCACTGGACAGGGGGGGAGACCGGGGAGCTGTTTTTT. Amino acid sequence: CASHWTGGETGELFF.

This chain joins TRBV7-8 and TRBJ2-3, with 9 bases aligning to TRBD2. J lost 8 bases, V lost 5 bases, and 17 bases had no gene match. This CDR3 region has 17 residues. Per the germline V gene, CDR1 is SGHVS and CDR2 is FQNEAQ. Here the CDR3 DNA reads TGTGCCAGCAGCCCCGAGGGTGGCGGGGGGGACCCATTTACGCAGTATTTT. This sequence encodes CASSPEGGGGDPFTQYF.

The chain has TRBV27 and TRBJ2-2; D may be TRBD2 (5 bases). Germline values: CDR1 MNHEY, CDR2 SMNVEV (reference sequence). This CDR3 contains 14 residues. Trimming took 0 bases from V and 6 from J, leaving 8 bases between them. CDR3 amino acids: CASSLSRAAGELFF. The CDR3 DNA is TGTGCCAGCAGTTTATCGAGGGCGGCCGGGGAGCTGTTTTTT.

The J gene is TRBJ1-2, the V gene TRBV19; D ambiguous. Looked up from germline, CDR1 is LNHDA and CDR2 is SQIVND (reference sequence). V lost 6 bases to trimming and J lost 2 bases, with 7 bases between them. The CDR3 has 12 residues. In nucleotides, the CDR3 is TGTGCCAGTAGCCTAGTAAACTATGGCTACACCTTC. This translates into CASSLVNYGYTF.

This chain links TRBV19 with TRBJ2-4; D might be TRBD1 (6 bases). Germline lookup yields CDR1 LNHDA and CDR2 SQIVND (reference sequence). This CDR3 is built from 14 residues. The ends were cut back, 6 bases at V and 0 bases at J, with 9 bases in the middle. As DNA, the CDR3 is TGTGCCAGTAGGGACAGCCTAGCCAAAAACATTCAGTACTTC. It is translated as CASRDSLAKNIQYF.

The chain recombines TRBV6-1 with TRBJ1-3; maybe TRBD1 (5 bases). The CDR3 spans 19 residues. CDR1 MNHNS and CDR2 SASEGT come from the germline V gene. The V gene lost 2 bases and the J gene lost 1 base, with 21 bases spanning the gap. The CDR3 loop is CASSERTRVYLNSGNTIYF. The CDR3 nucleotides are TGTGCCAGCAGTGAACGGACCAGGGTTTATTTAAATTCTGGAAACACCATATATTTT.

The chain recombines TRBV27 with TRBJ2-2, with D perhaps matching TRBD1 (6 bases). Germline CDR1 MNHEY, CDR2 SMNVEV (reference sequence). Trimming removed 6 bases from V and 3 bases from J, with 20 bases in between. The CDR3 spans 17 residues. The CDR3 region has the DNA TGTGCCAGCAGCCCTGGCGTAAGGACAGTCGACACCGGGGAGCTGTTTTTT. This translates into CASSPGVRTVDTGELFF.

The chain recombines TRBV7-2 with TRBJ1-2, with 8 bases lining up with TRBD1. This CDR3 comprises 14 residues. V trimming: 5 bases; J trimming: 8 bases; junction bases outside the gene matches: 10. Germline V lookup: CDR1 SGHTA, CDR2 FQGNSA. The CDR3 spells CASSPRQGNEGYTF. The CDR3 DNA reads TGTGCCAGCAGCCCACGACAGGGGAATGAGGGCTACACCTTC.

The J gene is TRBJ1-3, the V gene TRBV19, with D unclear. Germline values: CDR1 LNHDA, CDR2 SQIVND (reference sequence). This CDR3 has 19 amino acids. V dropped 3 bases and J dropped 4 bases, with 25 bases sitting between them. CDR3 in DNA: TGTGCCAGTAGTATCCCCATGAGGCGGTCTATTACTCTCGGAAACACCATATATTTT. Amino acids: CASSIPMRRSITLGNTIYF.

This clone was counted once. This chain uses TRBV5-6 with TRBJ2-7, with 8 bases aligning to TRBD1. Germline V CDR1 and CDR2: SGHDT, YYEEEE. The V gene end was trimmed by 4 bases and the J gene end by 4 bases; junction bases not matched to a gene: 7. This CDR3 has 14 residues. The chain's CDR3 is CASSHGTGSYEQYF. CDR3 in DNA: TGTGCCAGCAGCCACGGGACAGGCTCGTACGAGCAGTACTTC.